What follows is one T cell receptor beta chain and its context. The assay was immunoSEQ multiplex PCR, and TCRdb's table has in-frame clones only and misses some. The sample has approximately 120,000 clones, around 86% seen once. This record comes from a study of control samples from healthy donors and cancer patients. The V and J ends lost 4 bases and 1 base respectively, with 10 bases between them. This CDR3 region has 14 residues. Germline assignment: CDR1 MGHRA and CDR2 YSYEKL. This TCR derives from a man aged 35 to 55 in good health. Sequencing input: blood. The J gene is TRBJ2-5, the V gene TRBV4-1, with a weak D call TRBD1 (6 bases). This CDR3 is CASSLGHSQETQYF. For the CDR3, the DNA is TGCGCCAGCAGCCTGGGACACAGCCAAGAGACCCAGTACTTC.